This T cell receptor beta chain emerged from a study of blood T cell repertoires in COVID-19. Overall study: The United States, Italy and Spain provided the acute and convalescent COVID-19 samples. PBMCs, B-cell-depleted T cells, or T cells were the source of the cDNA or gDNA that made up the material.

Germline CDR1 MDHEN, CDR2 SYDVKM. This CDR3 contains 15 residues. Trimming removed 5 bases at V and 6 bases at J, with 16 bases between. Original data processing: From reference gene primer amplification, estimates of nucleated cell counts were derived. Clones were read by immunoSEQ multiplex PCR, and TCRdb kept only the in-frame ones, dropping some. That table supplies the V and J calls and clone size; D and trimming were determined from the DNA. The sample lists around 100,000 clones; 75% to 90% were seen once. The TCR originated in an older man with acute or convalescent COVID-19. Sequences were obtained from peripheral blood. This chain uses TRBV28 with TRBJ2-2, with D perhaps matching TRBD2 (6 bases). CDR3 amino acids: CASSTTDWEAGELFF. Written as DNA, the CDR3 is TGTGCCAGCAGTACTACGGACTGGGAGGCCGGGGAGCTGTTTTTT.